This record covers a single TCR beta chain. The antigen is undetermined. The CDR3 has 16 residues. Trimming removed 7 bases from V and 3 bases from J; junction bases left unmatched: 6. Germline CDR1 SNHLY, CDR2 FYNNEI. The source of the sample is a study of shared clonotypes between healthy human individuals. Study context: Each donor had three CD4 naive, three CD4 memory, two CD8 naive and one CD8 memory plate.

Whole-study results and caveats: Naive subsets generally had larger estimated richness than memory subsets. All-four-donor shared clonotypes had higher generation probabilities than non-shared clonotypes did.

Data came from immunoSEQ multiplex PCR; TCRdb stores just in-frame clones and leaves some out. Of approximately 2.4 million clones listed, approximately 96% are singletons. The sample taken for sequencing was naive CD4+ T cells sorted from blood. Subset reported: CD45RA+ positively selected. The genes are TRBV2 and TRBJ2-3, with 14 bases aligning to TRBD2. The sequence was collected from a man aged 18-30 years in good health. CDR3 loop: CASKGLAGVGTDTQYF. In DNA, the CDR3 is TGTGCCAGCAAGGGACTAGCGGGAGTGGGGACAGATACGCAGTATTTT.